This TCR beta chain appears in the sequencing data of a study of cytomegalovirus exposure and HLA in healthy donors. Notes on the study in general: Cytomegalovirus-associated status was assigned to roughly 160 TCR beta chains. Among TCR sequences, most were rare, though some public TCRs appeared in many donors.

Note on this clone: Antigen: not known.

The PCR was carried out with 60 Vbeta primers and 13 Jbeta primers. Sequencing was performed with immunoSEQ multiplex PCR; in TCRdb, only in-frame clones are kept and a portion is missing. This sample contains under 45,000 clones. This CDR3 contains 10 residues. Germline V gene sequence: CDR1 MNHEY, CDR2 SVGAGI. V was shortened by 11 bases and J by 7 bases, with 6 bases between the two germline ends. This chain uses TRBV6-5 with TRBJ1-6; D not resolved. Sequencing was carried out using PBMCs. This clonotype was obtained from a male donor in good health and CMV-seronegative. In nucleotides, the CDR3 is TGTGCCGCGGGAAATTCACCCCTCCACTTT. Translation: CAAGNSPLHF.